This TCR beta chain emerged from a study of blood T cell repertoires in COVID-19. TCRdb's copy holds only in-frame clones and misses some; the assay was immunoSEQ multiplex PCR. The table shows 100,000 to 150,000 clones, with approximately 91% occurring only once. The CDR3 is 16 residues long. CDR1 SNHLY and CDR2 FYNNEI come from the germline V gene. Trimming removed 7 bases at V and 1 base at J, with 17 bases between. This clone was recorded once. Sequenced sample: peripheral blood. V and J are TRBV2 and TRBJ1-3; D may be TRBD1 (6 bases). The origin of this receptor is a woman at least 80 years old with acute or convalescent COVID-19. The CDR3 DNA follows: TGTGCCAGCAACCCCCCCGGGACAAGATCTGGAAACACCATATATTTT. This sequence encodes CASNPPGTRSGNTIYF. The variable domain in full, with the rest retrieved from reference TRBV2 and TRBJ1-3, is EPEVTQTPSHQVTQMGQEVILRCVPISNHLYFYWYRQILGQKVEFLVSFYNNEISEKSEIFDDQFSVERPDGSNFTLKIRSTKLEDSAMYFCASNPPGTRSGNTIYFGEGSWLTVV.